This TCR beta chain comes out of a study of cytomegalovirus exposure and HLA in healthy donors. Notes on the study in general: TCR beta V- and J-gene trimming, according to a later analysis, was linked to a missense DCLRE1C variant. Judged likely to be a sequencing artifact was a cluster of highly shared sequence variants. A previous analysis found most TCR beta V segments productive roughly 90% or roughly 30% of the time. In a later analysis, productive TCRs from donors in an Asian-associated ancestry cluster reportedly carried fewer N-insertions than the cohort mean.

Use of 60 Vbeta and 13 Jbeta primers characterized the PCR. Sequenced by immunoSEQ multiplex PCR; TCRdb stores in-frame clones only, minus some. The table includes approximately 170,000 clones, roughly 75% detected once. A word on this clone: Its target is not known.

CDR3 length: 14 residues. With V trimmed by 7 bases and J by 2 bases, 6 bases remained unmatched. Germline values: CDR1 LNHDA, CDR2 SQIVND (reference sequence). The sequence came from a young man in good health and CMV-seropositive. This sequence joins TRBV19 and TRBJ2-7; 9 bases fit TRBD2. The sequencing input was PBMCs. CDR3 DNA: TGTGCCAGTACCCAGATAGCGGGGGCCTACGAGCAGTACTTC. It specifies CASTQIAGAYEQYF.